The rows below give T cell receptor beta chains drawn from one sample of a study of Graves' ophthalmopathy and Graves' hyperthyroidism. TCRdb reanalysed the multiplex PCR reads using MiXCR and keeps one entry per CDR3 protein. In the table there are 210,000 or so distinct CDR3 sequences, less than 30% of which are singletons. The sample was peripheral blood. These receptors all come from a middle-aged man with Graves' ophthalmopathy. CDR3s include the opening cysteine and the closing phenylalanine or tryptophan. D genes are given only for firm matches. Only some rows state a clone size, as once, few, many or a class for expanded clones.

V gene: TRBV7-2
clone size: many
D gene: TRBD1
J gene: TRBJ1-1
CDR3 protein: CASSRDRGTEAFF

V gene: TRBV12-3/TRBV12-4
clone size: -
D gene: -
J gene: TRBJ1-5
CDR3 protein: CASSTPGRRQPQHF

V gene: TRBV6-1
clone size: many
D gene: -
J gene: TRBJ2-3
CDR3 protein: CASSEAQPSTDTQYF

V gene: TRBV6-5
clone size: many
D gene: -
J gene: TRBJ1-3
CDR3 protein: CASSYSGGLGNTIYF

V gene: TRBV19
clone size: many
D gene: -
J gene: TRBJ2-4
CDR3 protein: CASSANRGAGNIQYF

V gene: TRBV28
clone size: many
D gene: TRBD1
J gene: TRBJ2-5
CDR3 protein: CASQQGRETQYF

V gene: TRBV6-5
clone size: many
D gene: -
J gene: TRBJ1-1
CDR3 protein: CASSYVGTEAFF

V gene: TRBV7-8
clone size: many
D gene: TRBD1
J gene: TRBJ1-2
CDR3 protein: CASSLAADRRGGYTF

V gene: TRBV27
clone size: -
D gene: -
J gene: TRBJ1-2
CDR3 protein: CASSLIGRDYGYTF

V gene: TRBV12-3/TRBV12-4
clone size: many
D gene: -
J gene: TRBJ2-2
CDR3 protein: CASTTNGRITGELFF

V gene: TRBV9
clone size: -
D gene: -
J gene: TRBJ2-5
CDR3 protein: CASSVELGQEETQYF

V gene: TRBV7-8
clone size: -
D gene: -
J gene: TRBJ1-5
CDR3 protein: CASSLGAGQPQHF

V gene: TRBV11-2
clone size: -
D gene: TRBD1
J gene: TRBJ1-5
CDR3 protein: CASSLDGTGPYQPQHF

V gene: TRBV24-1
clone size: few
D gene: TRBD2
J gene: TRBJ2-2
CDR3 protein: CATSDLPTSGTKNTGELFF

V gene: TRBV11-2
clone size: -
D gene: -
J gene: TRBJ2-7
CDR3 protein: CASSFGTGRKAYEQYF

V gene: TRBV15
clone size: -
D gene: -
J gene: TRBJ1-1
CDR3 protein: CATSRDRGQAHTEAFF

V gene: TRBV7-8
clone size: -
D gene: -
J gene: TRBJ2-2
CDR3 protein: CASSLTGVTGELFF

V gene: TRBV15
clone size: -
D gene: -
J gene: TRBJ2-5
CDR3 protein: CATSSSRWGETQYF

V gene: TRBV11-2
clone size: -
D gene: -
J gene: TRBJ1-3
CDR3 protein: CASSFSFSGNTIYF

V gene: TRBV10-3
clone size: many
D gene: -
J gene: TRBJ2-7
CDR3 protein: CAITLEGEAEEQYF

V gene: TRBV4-1
clone size: many
D gene: -
J gene: TRBJ2-7
CDR3 protein: CASSRLTGGGPYEQYF

V gene: TRBV7-9
clone size: many
D gene: -
J gene: TRBJ2-7
CDR3 protein: CASSSDGGTYEQYF

V gene: TRBV11-2
clone size: many
D gene: -
J gene: TRBJ2-7
CDR3 protein: CASSSYFAPSIEQYF

V gene: TRBV27
clone size: many
D gene: TRBD2
J gene: TRBJ2-5
CDR3 protein: CASSLLPSGTQETQYF

V gene: TRBV28
clone size: many
D gene: -
J gene: TRBJ1-1
CDR3 protein: CASRVVNTEAFF

V gene: TRBV12-3/TRBV12-4
clone size: -
D gene: -
J gene: TRBJ2-7
CDR3 protein: CASSRSSGEQYF

V gene: TRBV6-2/TRBV6-3
clone size: many
D gene: -
J gene: TRBJ1-2
CDR3 protein: CASTAGTPYGYTF

V gene: TRBV12-3/TRBV12-4
clone size: many
D gene: -
J gene: TRBJ2-5
CDR3 protein: CASSRGRLGQETQYF

V gene: TRBV7-2
clone size: many
D gene: -
J gene: TRBJ2-5
CDR3 protein: CASSLWRETQYF

V gene: TRBV28
clone size: many
D gene: -
J gene: TRBJ2-5
CDR3 protein: CASKKGLYQETQYF

V gene: TRBV12-3/TRBV12-4
clone size: many
D gene: TRBD2
J gene: TRBJ2-7
CDR3 protein: CASSSRLLAGGPERYEQYF

V gene: TRBV19
clone size: -
D gene: -
J gene: TRBJ1-5
CDR3 protein: CASSIAGYSNQPQHF

V gene: TRBV20-1
clone size: many
D gene: TRBD1
J gene: TRBJ1-1
CDR3 protein: CSATGQGDTEAFF

V gene: TRBV28
clone size: many
D gene: -
J gene: TRBJ2-7
CDR3 protein: CASSFETTGTYEQYF

V gene: TRBV11-2
clone size: many
D gene: -
J gene: TRBJ2-2
CDR3 protein: CASSLRGGLNTGELFF